A selection of T cell receptor beta chains follows, all from one sample in a study of TIL therapy for anti-PD-1-resistant metastatic lung cancer. TCRdb keeps only in-frame clones here, not all; method: immunoSEQ multiplex PCR. The repertoire holds under 35,000 clones, with about 70% as singletons. The sample was blood, taken at baseline. The receptors shown here come from a woman aged 30-79 years with non-small cell lung cancer. CDR3s include the opening cysteine and the closing phenylalanine or tryptophan. A D gene is named only where the DNA matches it firmly. The size entry is marked missing in some rows and otherwise reads once, few, many or a size class.

size,D,V,J,CDR3,DNA
-,TRBD1,TRBV6-6,TRBJ1-4,CASSRTGHDEKLFF,TGTGCCAGCAGCAGGACAGGGCACGATGAAAAACTGTTTTTT
few,-,TRBV25-1,TRBJ2-2,CASSESGFVAGELFF,TGTGCCAGCAGTGAATCGGGGTTCGTGGCCGGGGAGCTGTTTTTT
-,-,TRBV5-4,TRBJ1-5,CASSLNRDQPQHF,TGTGCCAGCAGCTTGAACAGGGATCAGCCCCAGCATTTT
once,-,TRBV9,TRBJ2-1,CASSKAPQTSWSLNEQFF,TGTGCCAGCAGCAAAGCCCCACAGACTAGTTGGTCCTTAAATGAGCAGTTCTTC
-,TRBD1,TRBV2,TRBJ1-2,CASSEGTGGSYRRPF,TGTGCCAGCAGTGAGGGGACAGGAGGCTCCTATCGTCGTCCTTTC
-,TRBD2,TRBV7-6,TRBJ2-3,CASSLEGTSGTDTQYF,TGTGCCAGCAGCTTAGAGGGGACTAGCGGGACAGATACGCAGTATTTT
-,-,TRBV20-1,TRBJ1-1,CSARGQTEAFF,TGCAGTGCTAGAGGACAGACTGAAGCTTTCTTT
-,TRBD2,TRBV15,TRBJ2-2,CATSRVSGLAGVTGELFF,TGTGCCACCAGCAGAGTCAGTGGACTAGCGGGAGTTACCGGGGAGCTGTTTTTT
few,-,TRBV5-4,TRBJ2-7,CASRLDSTTYEQYF,TGTGCCAGCAGACTGGACTCTACTACATACGAGCAGTACTTC
-,-,TRBV5-8,TRBJ1-5,CASSLAGWGNQPQHF,TGTGCCAGCAGCTTGGCGGGGTGGGGCAATCAGCCCCAGCATTTT
-,-,TRBV2,TRBJ1-1,CASTSQQGGSTEAFF,TGTGCCAGCACCTCTCAACAGGGAGGGTCCACTGAAGCTTTCTTT
-,TRBD2,TRBV11-2,TRBJ2-1,CASSLPAPLAGYNEQFF,TGTGCCAGCAGCTTACCCGCACCGCTAGCGGGCTACAATGAGCAGTTCTTC
-,-,TRBV9,TRBJ2-7,CASSVEGGQIYEQYF,TGTGCCAGCAGCGTAGAGGGGGGACAGATCTACGAGCAGTACTTC
-,-,TRBV19,TRBJ2-1,CASSTPDRAGQFF,TGTGCCAGTAGTACGCCGGACCGAGCCGGGCAGTTCTTC
-,TRBD2,TRBV23-1,TRBJ2-7,CASRLTSGRAYEQYF,TGCGCCAGCAGGCTAACTAGCGGGAGGGCCTACGAGCAGTACTTC
-,TRBD1,TRBV5-1,TRBJ2-1,CASSGPGQGAGFGNEQFF,TGCGCCAGCAGCGGCCCGGGACAGGGGGCGGGGTTCGGGAATGAGCAGTTCTTC
-,-,TRBV15,TRBJ2-3,CATSRDSGSTDTQYF,TGTGCCACCAGCAGAGATAGCGGCAGCACAGATACGCAGTATTTT
-,-,TRBV7-9,TRBJ2-7,CASSLGSGEQYF,TGTGCCAGCAGCTTAGGGTCGGGCGAGCAGTACTTC
-,-,TRBV5-1,TRBJ2-1,CASSLGLQGSYNEQFF,TGCGCCAGCAGCTTGGGGCTACAGGGTTCCTACAATGAGCAGTTCTTC
-,-,TRBV11-2,TRBJ2-1,CASSLVRGKGGNEQFF,TGTGCCAGCAGCTTAGTTCGCGGGAAAGGAGGCAATGAGCAGTTCTTC
few,-,TRBV2,TRBJ2-1,CASSRRLPEQFF,TGTGCCAGCAGCCGCCGTTTGCCTGAGCAGTTCTTC
-,-,TRBV6-5,TRBJ1-1,CASGSMGNTEAFF,TGTGCCAGCGGGTCTATGGGGAACACTGAAGCCTTCTTT
-,-,TRBV7-8,TRBJ2-2,CASSLSASVSNTGELFF,TGTGCCAGCAGCCTGTCCGCTAGCGTGTCGAACACCGGGGAGCTGTTTTTT
-,-,TRBV10-3,TRBJ1-2,CATGGRGLQDGYTF,TGTGCCACCGGGGGTAGGGGTTTACAGGATGGCTACACCTTC
-,TRBD2,TRBV7-6,TRBJ2-1,CASSLEGGPYEQFF,TGTGCCAGCAGCTTGGAGGGAGGGCCATATGAGCAGTTCTTC
-,-,TRBV7-9,TRBJ2-1,CASSPGGPYNEQFF,TGTGCCAGCAGCCCAGGAGGCCCTTACAATGAGCAGTTCTTC
-,-,TRBV5-1,TRBJ1-3,CASSLDGGARGNTIYF,TGCGCCAGCAGCCTTGACGGGGGGGCGCGTGGAAACACCATATATTTT
-,-,TRBV27,TRBJ2-7,CASTNYEQYF,TGTGCCAGCACCAACTACGAGCAGTACTTC
once,-,TRBV18,TRBJ1-3,CASSPTGKFLGLDSGNTIYF,TGTGCCAGCTCACCCACAGGGAAATTCCTTGGTCTGGACTCTGGAAACACCATATATTTT
-,-,TRBV15,TRBJ1-1,CATSTLGEAFF,TGTGCCACCAGCACCCTTGGGGAAGCTTTCTTT
few,TRBD2,TRBV4-1,TRBJ2-5,CASSPRLAGEGETQYF,TGCGCCAGCAGCCCCCGGCTAGCGGGAGAGGGTGAGACCCAGTACTTC
-,-,TRBV5-4,TRBJ2-7,CASSLEGLMGEQYF,TGTGCCAGCAGCTTGGAAGGGCTCATGGGGGAGCAGTACTTC
once,-,TRBV28,TRBJ2-7,CASNARAASYEQYF,TGTGCCAGCAACGCTCGAGCGGCCTCCTACGAGCAGTACTTC
-,-,TRBV7-9,TRBJ1-3,CASSRGFGSGNTIYF,TGTGCCAGCAGCCGGGGATTCGGCTCTGGAAACACCATATATTTT
-,-,TRBV14,TRBJ1-1,CASSHLTWGRGMGNTEAFF,TGTGCCAGCAGCCATCTAACCTGGGGACGGGGAATGGGGAACACTGAAGCTTTCTTT
-,-,TRBV5-4,TRBJ1-1,CASSFSGNEAFF,TGTGCCAGCAGCTTTTCCGGGAATGAAGCTTTCTTT
once,-,TRBV10-3,TRBJ2-7,CAIGQITPYEQYF,TGTGCCATAGGACAGATAACACCTTACGAGCAGTACTTC
-,TRBD2,TRBV5-1,TRBJ2-3,CASSLPGGGTDTQYF,TGCGCCAGCAGCTTGCCGGGAGGTGGGACAGATACGCAGTATTTT
-,TRBD1,TRBV13,TRBJ1-1,CASSLGTGGGTEAFF,TGTGCCAGCAGCTTAGGGACAGGGGGAGGCACTGAAGCTTTCTTT
-,TRBD2,TRBV6-5,TRBJ2-7,CASSLLSGSSEQYF,TGTGCCAGCAGTTTACTTAGCGGGAGTTCCGAGCAGTACTTC
-,-,TRBV23-1,TRBJ1-3,CASSQSSVQSCSSGNTIYF,TGCGCCAGCAGTCAATCCTCAGTCCAGAGTTGTAGCTCTGGAAACACCATATATTTT
-,-,TRBV7-9,TRBJ2-3,CASSSPAGLVDTQYF,TGTGCCAGCAGCTCCCCGGCGGGCCTGGTGGATACGCAGTATTTT
-,-,TRBV14,TRBJ2-1,CASSQVGQVDNEQFF,TGTGCCAGCAGCCAAGTAGGCCAGGTTGACAATGAGCAGTTCTTC
-,-,TRBV9,TRBJ2-7,CASSLRLGTANEQYF,TGTGCCAGCAGCCTCCGATTGGGGACGGCTAACGAGCAGTACTTC
few,-,TRBV2,TRBJ1-2,CASREVYGYTF,TGTGCCAGCAGGGAAGTGTATGGCTACACCTTC
few,TRBD1,TRBV5-1,TRBJ1-2,CASSRDRARGYTF,TGCGCCAGCAGCCGGGACAGAGCTAGGGGCTACACCTTC
once,TRBD2,TRBV6-1,TRBJ2-3,CASSLGGGTDTQYF,TGTGCCAGCAGCCTGGGGGGGGGCACAGATACGCAGTATTTT
-,-,TRBV5-1,TRBJ2-2,CASSGGGDTGELFF,TGCGCCAGCAGCGGCGGAGGGGACACCGGGGAGCTGTTTTTT
-,-,TRBV11-2,TRBJ2-7,CASSLDSGYSYEQYF,TGTGCCAGCAGCTTAGATAGCGGATACTCCTACGAGCAGTACTTC
-,-,TRBV21-1,TRBJ2-1,CASSKTRGSSYNEQFF,TGTGCCAGCAGCAAAACGCGCGGGAGCTCCTACAATGAGCAGTTCTTC
-,-,TRBV28,TRBJ2-7,CASLDSGSYEQYF,TGTGCCAGCTTGGATAGCGGCTCCTACGAGCAGTACTTC
-,-,TRBV11-2,TRBJ2-1,CASSSYRRSSYNEQFF,TGTGCCAGCAGCTCTTACAGGCGAAGCTCCTACAATGAGCAGTTCTTC
-,-,TRBV6-5,TRBJ2-3,CASSYAGSVSQYF,TGTGCCAGCAGTTACGCCGGGAGTGTTTCGCAGTATTTT
-,TRBD1,TRBV6-1,TRBJ1-4,CASTGGYEKLFF,TGTGCTTCGACAGGGGGATACGAAAAACTGTTTTTT
-,TRBD1,TRBV5-1,TRBJ1-6,CASSSETTGESPLHF,TGCGCCAGCAGCTCCGAGACGACAGGGGAATCACCCCTCCACTTT